The rows below give T cell receptor beta chains drawn from one sample of a study of CD8 T cells in ankylosing spondylitis. TCRdb redid the calling of the 5' RACE reads with MiXCR, one entry per CDR3 protein. The sample shows fewer than 80,000 distinct CDR3 sequences, approximately 5.3% of them seen only once. Material: blood, either unsorted or a sorted T cell fraction (not recorded which). The receptors were gathered from a male donor with ankylosing spondylitis or in good health (not recorded which). Both conserved end residues are part of each CDR3. Each record gives: J gene, D gene, clone size, V gene, CDR3 protein, CDR3 DNA. The D gene is left open where the match is weak. Clone size appears in some rows only: once, few, many, or a class for an expanded clone.

TRBJ2-1	.	many	TRBV20-1	CSARDHLASASYNEQFF	TGCAGTGCTAGAGATCACCTGGCTAGCGCATCCTACAATGAGCAGTTCTTC
TRBJ1-4	.	many	TRBV20-1	CSARLPPEKLFF	TGCAGTGCTAGGTTGCCACCTGAAAAACTGTTTTTT
TRBJ2-5	.	many	TRBV29-1	CSARRGTAYQETQYF	TGCAGCGCCCGGAGGGGTACGGCGTATCAAGAGACCCAGTACTTC
TRBJ2-5	.	many	TRBV15	CATSRGGNGETQYF	TGTGCCACCAGCAGAGGAGGGAATGGAGAGACCCAGTACTTC
TRBJ1-1	.	many	TRBV7-2	CASSLVSGHFMNTEAFF	TGTGCCAGCAGCTTAGTTTCAGGACACTTCATGAACACTGAAGCTTTCTTT
TRBJ2-2	.	many	TRBV28	CASSLELAGTGELFF	TGTGCCAGCAGTTTGGAGTTAGCCGGCACCGGGGAGCTGTTTTTT
TRBJ2-1	.	many	TRBV7-6	CASRSPTDNEQFF	TGTGCCAGCAGATCCCCGACAGACAATGAGCAGTTCTTC
TRBJ2-1	.	many	TRBV12-3/TRBV12-4	CASSFSGPLNNEQFF	TGTGCCAGCAGTTTTTCGGGCCCGTTGAACAATGAGCAGTTCTTC
TRBJ1-1	TRBD1	many	TRBV29-1	CSVEDPAGGGAEAFF	TGCAGCGTTGAAGATCCAGCAGGGGGAGGAGCTGAAGCTTTCTTT
TRBJ2-5	.	many	TRBV20-1	CSAPPTEETQYF	TGCAGTGCCCCCCCGACCGAAGAGACCCAGTACTTC
TRBJ2-7	TRBD2	.	TRBV3-1	CACCQDKVTFAGDLYEQYF	TGTGCCTGCTGCCAAGATAAGGTGACGTTTGCGGGGGACCTTTACGAGCAGTACTTC
TRBJ1-1	.	many	TRBV20-1	CSARVPQKLNTEAFF	TGCAGTGCTAGGGTGCCCCAGAAATTGAACACTGAAGCTTTCTTT
TRBJ1-2	TRBD1	many	TRBV29-1	CSVEGLMGQSHYGYTF	TGCAGCGTTGAAGGTTTAATGGGACAGTCGCACTATGGCTACACCTTC
TRBJ2-1	TRBD1	many	TRBV6-5	CASSYETGGNEQFF	TGTGCCAGCAGCTACGAGACAGGGGGCAATGAGCAGTTCTTC
TRBJ2-7	.	.	TRBV9	CASSLGVSTEQYF	TGTGCCAGCAGCCTAGGGGTCTCCACCGAGCAGTACTTC
TRBJ1-2	.	few	TRBV7-2	CASSLSGMGFNYGYTF	TGTGCCAGCAGCTTATCGGGAATGGGATTTAACTATGGCTACACCTTC
TRBJ1-2	.	many	TRBV5-1	CATALSDGQSYTF	TGCGCCACCGCTCTCTCGGACGGCCAAAGCTACACCTTC
TRBJ2-1	.	many	TRBV6-2/TRBV6-3	CASSGWSGVGEQFF	TGTGCCAGCAGTGGTTGGTCAGGGGTCGGTGAGCAGTTCTTC
TRBJ2-2	.	many	TRBV7-3	CASSPLSGELFF	TGTGCCAGCAGCCCTCTTTCCGGGGAGCTGTTTTTT
TRBJ2-7	.	many	TRBV12-3/TRBV12-4	CASSLGRSYEQYF	TGTGCCAGCAGCCTTGGACGTTCTTACGAGCAGTACTTC
TRBJ2-3	TRBD2	few	TRBV9	CASSATSGGGYTQYF	TGTGCCAGCAGCGCGACTAGCGGGGGTGGATATACGCAGTATTTT
TRBJ1-2	TRBD1	many	TRBV28	CASSSGQQNYGYTF	TGTGCCAGCAGTTCGGGACAGCAAAACTATGGCTACACCTTC
TRBJ1-1	.	many	TRBV5-1	CASRLGQNTEAFF	TGCGCCAGCAGGCTGGGACAGAACACTGAAGCTTTCTTT
TRBJ1-1	.	many	TRBV5-1	CASSWARYRVPNTEAFF	TGCGCCAGCAGCTGGGCACGTTACAGGGTCCCGAACACTGAAGCTTTCTTT
TRBJ2-7	.	many	TRBV3-1	CASSLGDVYEQYF	TGTGCCAGCAGCCTCGGGGACGTCTACGAGCAGTACTTC
TRBJ2-7	.	many	TRBV7-9	CASNLAGTVEQYF	TGTGCCAGCAACTTAGCCGGGACGGTCGAGCAGTACTTC